These 15 T cell receptor beta chains share one sample of origin, sequenced in a study of CD4 T cells in relation to SARS-CoV-2 and coronaviruses. Only in-frame clones appear in the TCRdb table, and some are missing; sequencing was by immunoSEQ multiplex PCR. The sample comprises 50,000 to 70,000 clones, around 90% of which are singletons, and about 0.4% rests with the top ten. Sequenced: naive CD4+ T cells from PBMCs. The sample's subset: naive CD4+ T cells isolated by negative enrichment. The source is an adult with COVID-19.

This chain uses TRBV6-1 with TRBJ1-5; no clear D gene. The CDR3 loop spans 15 amino acids. The germline V gene has CDR1 MNHNS and CDR2 SASEGT. Trimming removed 1 base from V and 2 bases from J, with 9 bases in between. The CDR3 region has the DNA TGTGCCAGCAGTGAAGTACAGTGGGGCAATCAGCCCCAGCATTTT. Amino acid sequence: CASSEVQWGNQPQHF.

V and J are TRBV29-1 and TRBJ2-5; 8 nucleotides line up with TRBD2. CDR1 and CDR2 (germline): SQVTM, ANQGSEA. There are 14 residues in the CDR3. J was trimmed by 5 bases and V by 7 bases; bases with no gene match: 12. The CDR3 nucleotides are TGCAGCGCACATAGCGGGGAGAGCATGGAGACCCAGTACTTC. It is translated as CSAHSGESMETQYF. The full variable domain, completed using reference TRBV29-1 and TRBJ2-5, is SAVISQKPSRDICQRGTSLTIQCQVDSQVTMMFWYRQQPGQSLTLIATANQGSEATYESGFVIDKFPISRPNLTFSTLTVSNMSPEDSSIYLCSAHSGESMETQYFGPGTRLLVL.

V and J are TRBV10-3 and TRBJ2-1, with D tentatively TRBD2 (5 bases). Germline CDR1 is ENHRY and CDR2 is SYGVKD. This CDR3 comprises 13 residues. Trimming took 2 bases from V and 5 from J, leaving 7 bases between them. CDR3 in amino acids: CAISEIGDNEQFF. DNA for the CDR3: TGTGCCATCAGTGAGATCGGGGACAATGAGCAGTTCTTC.

The CDR3: CASSPQQETQYF. CDR3 in DNA: TGTGCCAGCTCACCACAGCAAGAGACCCAGTACTTC. This chain uses TRBV18 with TRBJ2-5; no definite D call. Trimming took 1 base from V and 2 from J, leaving 2 bases between them. The germline V gene encodes CDR1 KGHSH and CDR2 LQKENI. This CDR3 is built from 12 residues. The whole variable domain, remainder taken from reference TRBV18 and TRBJ2-5, is NAGVMQNPRHLVRRRGQEARLRCSPMKGHSHVYWYRQLPEEGLKFMVYLQKENIIDESGMPKERFSAEFPKEGPSILRIQQVVRGDSAAYFCASSPQQETQYFGPGTRLLVL.

The chain is built from TRBV3-1 (or the pseudogene TRBV3-2) and TRBJ1-5; unclear D gene. V was clipped by 3 bases and J by 3 bases, with 9 bases between them. Germline CDR1 reads LGHDT; CDR2 reads YNNKEL (reference sequence). The CDR3 extends over 14 amino acids. The CDR3 loop is CASSQLYNNQPQHF. In DNA, the CDR3 is TGTGCCAGCAGCCAGCTATACAACAATCAGCCCCAGCATTTT.

In DNA, the CDR3 is TGTGCCAGCAGCCAAATCACAGACAATCAGCCCCAGCATTTT. This codes for CASSQITDNQPQHF. The chain carries TRBV4-2 and TRBJ1-5; D unclear. Trimming removed 2 bases at V and 3 bases at J, with 8 bases between. The germline V gene encodes CDR1 LGHNA and CDR2 YNFKEQ. This CDR3 is built from 14 residues.

The chain couples TRBV11-2 to TRBJ2-4, with D unclear. V was clipped by 1 base and J by 3 bases, with 4 bases between them. The germline CDR1 and CDR2 sequences are SGHAT and FQNNGV. This CDR3 comprises 13 residues. CDR3 sequence reads: CASSLGDKNIQYF. CDR3 DNA: TGTGCCAGCAGCTTAGGGGACAAAAACATTCAGTACTTC.

A few counts support this clone. The V gene is TRBV5-4, the J gene TRBJ1-1; possibly TRBD1 for D (6 bases). Per the germline V gene, CDR1 is SGHNT and CDR2 is YYREEE (reference sequence). This CDR3 spans 13 amino acids. V was trimmed by 3 bases and J by 5 bases, leaving 11 bases between them. CDR3 amino acids: CASSSGVGTEAFF. The CDR3, as DNA: TGTGCCAGCAGCTCAGGGGTGGGGACTGAAGCTTTCTTT.

The table lists this clone with a few counts. The chain employs TRBV5-1 and TRBJ2-7, with 11 positions matching TRBD2. J gave up 2 bases and V 6 bases, and 4 bases lay outside the gene matches. CDR1 and CDR2 from the germline V gene are SGHRS and YFSETQ. This CDR3 is 14 amino acids long. Here the CDR3 reads CASTSTSGTYEQYF. The CDR3 nucleotides are TGCGCCAGCACCTCGACTAGCGGGACCTACGAGCAGTACTTC.

The chain links TRBV10-3 to TRBJ2-1; no firm D call. Germline V CDR1 and CDR2: ENHRY, SYGVKD. The CDR3 length is 17 residues. V lost 0 bases and J 10 bases, leaving 22 bases between the germline ends. DNA of the CDR3: TGTGCCATCAGTGAGTCGGTGTTGAGAGCCGGGCTACGGGAGCAGTTCTTC. Translated: CAISESVLRAGLREQFF.

V gene TRBV28 combines with J gene TRBJ2-1; 7 nucleotides line up with TRBD1. V was pared by 1 base and J by 4 bases, with 16 bases of the junction left unmatched. The CDR3 consists of 19 residues. CDR1 is MDHEN, CDR2 SYDVKM, per germline. The CDR3 nucleotides read TGTGCCAGCAGTTTATCATCTTTAGGACAGGACGCACCGTACAATGAGCAGTTCTTC. This sequence encodes CASSLSSLGQDAPYNEQFF.

The V and J genes are TRBV12-5 and TRBJ2-5, with 11 bases lining up with TRBD2. This CDR3 is 16 amino acids long. The J segment lost 7 bases and the V segment lost 0 bases, leaving 7 bases of the junction unmatched. CDR1 and CDR2 from the germline V gene are LGHNT and FRNRAP. The CDR3 nucleotides are TGTGCTAGTGGTTTGGTACTAGCGGGAGTGACTGGGACCCAGTACTTC. Translation: CASGLVLAGVTGTQYF.

The chain employs TRBV6-2 or TRBV6-3 and TRBJ2-5; a weak D match, TRBD2 (7 bases). Trimming left V 2 bases short and J 0 bases short, with 10 bases between. Germline values: CDR1 MNHEY, CDR2 SVGEGT. The CDR3 spans 15 residues. CDR3 in DNA: TGTGCCAGCAGTTACGGGGAGGGGGACCAAGAGACCCAGTACTTC. This gives the protein CASSYGEGDQETQYF.

This chain connects TRBV3-1 (or the pseudogene TRBV3-2) to TRBJ1-6, with unresolved D. The V gene's germline CDR1 is LGHDT and CDR2 YNNKEL (reference sequence). Trimming shortened V by 4 bases and J by 11 bases, and 9 bases separated the two germline ends. The CDR3 loop spans 12 amino acids. CDR3 in DNA: TGTGCCAGCAGCCTGTATGGCCCACCCCTCCACTTT. It translates to CASSLYGPPLHF.

This rearrangement joins TRBV9 to TRBJ2-2; 10 bases align to TRBD1. The CDR3 extends over 18 amino acids. From germline, CDR1 is SGDLS and CDR2 YYNGEE. With 4 bases clipped from V and 7 bases from J, the junction kept 16 bases outside the gene matches. The CDR3 region is CASSRRTGGISQGGELFF. The CDR3 DNA reads as TGTGCCAGCAGCCGGCGGACAGGGGGAATTTCCCAGGGCGGGGAGCTGTTTTTT.